This T cell receptor beta chain was recovered during a study of blood T cell repertoires in COVID-19. Study as a whole: Some COVID-19 samples were acute and others convalescent; all came from the United States, Italy and Spain. PBMCs, B-cell-depleted T cells, or T cells provided the cDNA or gDNA that made up the material.

The CDR3 has 15 amino acids. In the original workflow: Estimation of nucleated cell counts was performed using reference gene primer amplification. Profiling relied on immunoSEQ multiplex PCR, and the TCRdb table lists in-frame clones only, not all of them. D and trimming were read from the DNA, whereas the V and J calls and clone size are those reported in that table. The sample records roughly 250,000 clones, 84% being singletons. Sequenced material: peripheral blood. The receptor comes from a man aged 50-59 years with active or convalescent COVID-19. This chain uses TRBV21-1 with TRBJ2-1; no check of the table's D call, TRBD1, against the DNA was made. TRBV21-1 is annotated as a pseudogene. CDR3 DNA: TGTGCCAGCACCCTCCCGGGTCAGGGTTCCAATGAGCAGTTCTTC. Translation: CASTLPGQGSNEQFF.